A selection of T cell receptor beta chains follows, all from one sample in a study of CD8+ T cells in alopecia areata. Repertoires were generated with immunoSEQ multiplex PCR, while TCRdb's copy carries only in-frame clones and drops some. The table has roughly 140,000 clones, less than 65% seen once; the top ten hold roughly 21%. Here the sequenced sample was CD8+ T cells sorted from blood, taken at week 0. The receptors stem from a human donor with alopecia areata. Both conserved end residues are part of each CDR3. The D gene is left open where the match is weak. Only some rows state a clone size, as once, few, many or a class for expanded clones.

V gene	clone size	J gene	D gene	CDR3 protein	CDR3 DNA
TRBV15	-	TRBJ1-6	TRBD1	CATSSGQGDSPLHF	TGTGCCACCAGCAGTGGACAGGGAGACTCACCCCTCCACTTT
TRBV9	-	TRBJ2-7	-	CASSPVGTGYEQYF	TGTGCCAGCAGCCCCGTAGGCACCGGGTACGAGCAGTACTTC
TRBV5-1	-	TRBJ1-1	TRBD1	CASSPRDSGREAFF	TGCGCCAGCAGCCCCCGGGACAGCGGACGTGAAGCTTTCTTT
TRBV29-1	-	TRBJ1-2	-	CSVETGSYGYTF	TGCAGCGTTGAAACAGGGAGCTATGGCTACACCTTC
TRBV9	few	TRBJ2-1	-	CASSAQGNEQFF	TGTGCCAGCAGCGCACAGGGAAATGAGCAGTTCTTC
TRBV9	-	TRBJ2-7	-	CASSVGGANPYEQYF	TGTGCCAGCAGCGTAGGGGGGGCGAACCCCTACGAGCAGTACTTC
TRBV7-8	-	TRBJ2-3	TRBD1	CASSLAPGQGEGTDTQYF	TGTGCCAGCAGCTTAGCTCCGGGACAGGGGGAAGGCACAGATACGCAGTATTTT
TRBV5-6	-	TRBJ2-1	-	CASSRAGVNYNEQFF	TGTGCCAGCAGCAGGGCCGGGGTGAACTACAATGAGCAGTTCTTC
TRBV25-1	-	TRBJ2-7	TRBD1	CASSPQDRGLYEQYF	TGTGCCAGCAGTCCTCAGGACAGGGGGCTTTACGAGCAGTACTTC
TRBV4-1	-	TRBJ2-1	-	CASSRGLSNEQFF	TGCGCCAGCAGCCGCGGACTAAGCAATGAGCAGTTCTTC
TRBV2	few	TRBJ2-2	TRBD1	CASRGTENTGELFF	TGTGCCAGCAGGGGGACAGAGAACACCGGGGAGCTGTTTTTT
TRBV14	-	TRBJ1-2	TRBD1	CASSHDRGDGYTF	TGTGCCAGCAGCCACGACAGGGGCGATGGCTACACCTTC
TRBV4-3	-	TRBJ1-4	-	CASSQVMLEKLFF	TGCGCCAGCAGCCAAGTTATGCTGGAAAAACTGTTTTTT
TRBV7-9	-	TRBJ1-2	-	CASSLGGGRSILDTF	TGTGCCAGCAGCTTAGGAGGGGGGAGGTCCATATTGGACACCTTC
TRBV15	-	TRBJ2-7	TRBD1	CATSLYPRQGFSYEQYF	TGTGCCACCAGCCTCTACCCGAGACAGGGTTTTTCCTACGAGCAGTACTTC
TRBV27	-	TRBJ1-1	TRBD1	CASRGWTGNTEAFF	TGTGCCAGCAGGGGTTGGACAGGGAACACTGAAGCTTTCTTT
TRBV7-9	-	TRBJ1-2	-	CASSPWDLANYGYTF	TGTGCCAGCAGCCCATGGGACTTAGCTAACTATGGCTACACCTTC
TRBV29-1	-	TRBJ2-2	-	CSARASGELFF	TGCAGCGCCAGGGCATCCGGGGAGCTGTTTTTT
TRBV4-3	-	TRBJ2-7	-	CASSQEREYEQYF	TGCGCCAGCAGCCAAGAAAGGGAATACGAGCAGTACTTC
TRBV7-6	-	TRBJ2-3	-	CASSLAERAADTQYF	TGTGCCAGCAGCTTAGCGGAGAGGGCCGCCGATACGCAGTATTTT
TRBV2	few	TRBJ1-2	-	CASSEGPYYTF	TGTGCCAGCAGTGAGGGCCCCTACTACACCTTC
TRBV2	-	TRBJ1-2	TRBD1	CASRGTGDNYGYTF	TGTGCCAGCAGGGGGACAGGAGATAACTATGGCTACACCTTC
TRBV11-3	-	TRBJ2-3	TRBD1	CASSRYRGRTDTQYF	TGTGCCAGCAGTCGTTACAGGGGACGCACAGATACGCAGTATTTT
TRBV4-3	once	TRBJ2-7	-	CASSQDDSYSYEQYF	TGCGCCAGCAGCCAAGATGACTCTTACTCCTACGAGCAGTACTTC
TRBV7-2	-	TRBJ1-5	TRBD1	CASSLERTGGIGYQPQHF	TGTGCCAGCAGCTTAGAAAGGACAGGGGGCATAGGGTATCAGCCCCAGCATTTT
TRBV30	-	TRBJ1-1	-	CAWGPGTEAFF	TGTGCCTGGGGGCCGGGCACTGAAGCTTTCTTT
TRBV30	-	TRBJ2-7	-	CAWSVLGAEQYF	TGTGCCTGGAGTGTATTGGGAGCCGAGCAGTACTTC
TRBV15	-	TRBJ2-5	-	CATSLSGTLKETQYF	TGTGCCACCAGCCTCAGTGGGACGTTAAAAGAGACCCAGTACTTC
TRBV11-2	-	TRBJ2-1	-	CASATGEAMFF	TGTGCCAGCGCAACAGGTGAAGCAATGTTCTTC
TRBV18	many	TRBJ2-1	-	CASSPPILGDNEQFF	TGTGCCAGCTCACCGCCCATACTAGGTGACAATGAGCAGTTCTTC
TRBV30	-	TRBJ2-1	TRBD2	CAWSGGTYNEQFF	TGTGCCTGGAGCGGGGGGACTTACAATGAGCAGTTCTTC
TRBV19	-	TRBJ2-1	TRBD1	CASSDRVNNEQFF	TGTGCCAGTAGCGACAGGGTAAACAATGAGCAGTTCTTC
TRBV7-9	many	TRBJ2-1	-	CASSLVTGTLLNEQFF	TGTGCCAGCAGCTTAGTCACAGGGACTCTCTTGAATGAGCAGTTCTTC
TRBV5-1	once	TRBJ1-1	-	CASSFNQAAPMNTEAFF	TGCGCCAGCAGCTTTAATCAGGCCGCCCCCATGAACACTGAAGCTTTCTTT
TRBV7-9	-	TRBJ2-3	-	CASSQNLKRDTQYF	TGTGCCAGCAGCCAGAACTTAAAGCGGGATACGCAGTATTTT
TRBV5-1	-	TRBJ2-7	TRBD2	CASREGLADSYEQYF	TGCGCCAGCAGGGAGGGACTAGCGGACTCCTACGAGCAGTACTTC
TRBV13	-	TRBJ2-5	-	CASSLRVPGIKETQYF	TGTGCCAGCAGCTTAAGGGTCCCGGGAATCAAAGAGACCCAGTACTTC
TRBV4-3	-	TRBJ2-1	TRBD1	CASSQQPPGQHLYNEQFF	TGCGCCAGCAGCCAACAACCCCCGGGACAGCATCTGTACAATGAGCAGTTCTTC
TRBV27	-	TRBJ1-1	-	CASRGEAETVDTEAFF	TGTGCCAGCAGGGGGGAGGCAGAGACAGTAGACACTGAAGCTTTCTTT
TRBV4-2	-	TRBJ2-3	TRBD1	CASSEQGTDTQYF	TGTGCCAGCAGCGAACAGGGGACAGATACGCAGTATTTT
TRBV29-1	-	TRBJ1-2	-	CGSGAGEGVYGYTF	TGCGGCTCTGGCGCAGGGGAAGGGGTCTATGGCTACACCTTC
TRBV4-1	-	TRBJ1-1	-	CASSQKADTEAFF	TGCGCCAGCAGCCAGAAGGCAGACACTGAAGCTTTCTTT
TRBV14	-	TRBJ2-3	-	CASSARDDTDTQYF	TGTGCCAGCAGCGCGCGGGACGACACAGATACGCAGTATTTT
TRBV9	-	TRBJ1-5	-	CASSPSGGGNQPQHF	TGTGCCAGCAGCCCTTCTGGTGGGGGCAATCAGCCCCAGCATTTT
TRBV14	-	TRBJ1-2	-	CASSPGTSYGYTF	TGTGCCAGCAGCCCCGGGACTTCCTATGGCTACACCTTC
TRBV6-6	-	TRBJ2-7	TRBD1	CASSYSGDRTYEQYF	TGTGCCAGCAGTTACTCAGGGGACAGAACCTACGAGCAGTACTTC
TRBV19	-	TRBJ1-5	-	CASSDRLGGYSNQPQHF	TGTGCCAGTAGCGACAGGCTCGGGGGGTATAGCAATCAGCCCCAGCATTTT
TRBV7-8	-	TRBJ2-1	-	CASSPRLGDNEQFF	TGTGCCAGCAGCCCCCGGCTAGGGGACAATGAGCAGTTCTTC
TRBV23-1	few	TRBJ1-2	TRBD1	CASSRPRDRESESCDGYTF	TGCGCCAGCAGTCGACCCCGGGACAGGGAATCCGAGTCGTGCGATGGCTACACCTTC
TRBV5-1	-	TRBJ2-6	-	CASKDSGANVLTF	TGCGCCAGCAAGGACTCTGGGGCCAACGTCCTGACTTTC
TRBV10-3	many	TRBJ1-1	-	CAISESNAEAFF	TGTGCCATCAGTGAGTCGAACGCTGAAGCTTTCTTT
TRBV13	-	TRBJ2-3	-	CASSLGPVDTQYF	TGTGCCAGCAGCTTAGGCCCTGTCGATACGCAGTATTTT
TRBV29-1	-	TRBJ2-5	-	CSAIQETQYF	TGCAGCGCCATACAAGAGACCCAGTACTTC
TRBV9	few	TRBJ1-2	-	CASSGQLGYTF	TGTGCCAGCAGCGGGCAGCTGGGCTACACCTTC
TRBV4-3	-	TRBJ1-1	-	CASSLRGGGTEAFF	TGCGCCAGCAGCCTGAGGGGAGGGGGCACTGAAGCTTTCTTT
TRBV9	few	TRBJ2-1	-	CASSVAVGHNEQFF	TGTGCCAGCAGCGTAGCTGTTGGTCACAATGAGCAGTTCTTC
TRBV9	-	TRBJ2-3	TRBD1	CASSGRDRETDTQYF	TGTGCCAGCAGCGGACGGGACAGGGAGACAGATACGCAGTATTTT
TRBV13	few	TRBJ1-1	-	CASSYLGGEGMNTEAFF	TGTGCCAGCAGTTACCTCGGTGGAGAGGGGATGAACACTGAAGCTTTCTTT
TRBV10-3	-	TRBJ1-2	-	CAISESGDGYTF	TGTGCCATCAGTGAGTCCGGGGATGGCTACACCTTC
TRBV30	-	TRBJ1-1	-	CAWSPWNGGPSMNTEAFF	TGTGCCTGGAGTCCTTGGAATGGGGGGCCGTCGATGAACACTGAAGCTTTCTTT